These 5 T cell receptor beta chains came from one sample sequenced in a study of shared clonotypes between healthy human individuals. Sequencing used immunoSEQ multiplex PCR; TCRdb keeps in-frame clones, though not all of them. The sample includes 2.3 million or so clones, approximately 93% of them seen just once. The sequenced sample was naive CD4+ T cells from PBMCs. Noted subset: CD45RA+ positively selected. The source is a man younger than 35 in good health. Some clones in this sample may be carry-over from other donors' samples.

V and J are TRBV9 and TRBJ2-1; 12 positions agree with TRBD2. The germline CDR1 and CDR2 sequences are SGDLS and YYNGEE. CDR3 length: 17 residues. After removal of 2 bases from V and 9 bases from J, the junction contained 12 bases not matched to a gene. CDR3: CASSVGRTSGALGEQFF. CDR3 in DNA: TGTGCCAGCAGCGTGGGAAGGACTAGCGGGGCCCTCGGTGAGCAGTTCTTC.

This rearrangement joins TRBV5-5 to TRBJ2-7, with D hard to call. V was clipped by 1 base and J by 4 bases, with 12 bases between them. The CDR3 totals 14 residues. Germline V gene lookup returns CDR1 SGHKS and CDR2 YYEKEE (reference sequence). In DNA, the CDR3 is TGTGCCAGCAGCTTGACGTGGTCTACGTACGAGCAGTACTTC. This sequence encodes CASSLTWSTYEQYF.

This chain connects TRBV5-1 to TRBJ2-5, with D possibly being TRBD2 (6 bases). V was shortened by 8 bases and J by 2 bases, with 19 bases between the two germline ends. Germline loops: CDR1 SGHRS, CDR2 YFSETQ. The CDR3 covers 15 residues. CDR3 sequence (DNA): TGCGCCAGTGACCGGGGGTGGCGGGGACAAGAGACCCAGTACTTC. As protein: CASDRGWRGQETQYF.

V usage is TRBV28 and J usage is TRBJ2-4, with 11 nucleotides matching TRBD2. The CDR3 consists of 14 residues. V shed 7 bases, J shed 6 bases, and the junction held 5 bases outside the gene matches. Germline V gene lookup returns CDR1 MDHEN and CDR2 SYDVKM. CDR3 region: CASTKGTSGNIQYF. For the CDR3, the DNA is TGTGCCAGCACCAAGGGGACTAGCGGAAACATTCAGTACTTC.

This clone showed up just once. The CDR3 is CASSPPQGYTDTQYF. The CDR3 DNA follows: TGTGCCAGCTCACCACCGCAGGGGTACACAGATACGCAGTATTTT. The chain recombines TRBV18 with TRBJ2-3; possibly TRBD1 for D (6 bases). Trimming took 0 bases from V and 2 from J, leaving 9 bases between them. CDR1 is KGHSH, CDR2 LQKENI, per germline. The CDR3 consists of 15 residues.